These 29 T cell receptor beta chains were sequenced from one sample in a study of tumor-infiltrating lymphocytes in primary liver carcinoma (dated by TCRdb to about 2017). Sequencing relied on an Illumina HiSeq 2500. Using a constant-region primer and ProtoScript II reverse transcriptase, TCRbeta-specific cDNA was reverse-transcribed from approximately 0.5 ug total RNA. Three nested multiplex PCR rounds, following a slightly modified ARM-PCR procedure, were used to build the TCRbeta libraries. Multiplex TRBV1-TRBV30 forward primers and a Cbeta reverse primer were used in the first two PCR rounds, each of which was run for around 9 cycles. TCRdb ran its own pipeline on the public reads, namely fastp trimming at Q25 and MiXCR clone calling, and kept in-frame beta chains. Each CDR3 protein appears once, grouped with its most common genes and DNA. The sample table holds around 120,000 distinct CDR3 sequences, of which around two thirds were seen once. The ten most abundant clones make up 9.3% of the sample.

Total RNA and DNA were co-extracted from about 19-30 mg of bulk tissue with the AllPrep DNA/RNA mini kit, without cell sorting. The sample comprised liver tumor tissue from sampling region 1. The sample's cell subset or site, from its label and the paper: tumor region T1, superior pole. Receptor source: a woman aged 55-75 years with primary liver carcinoma and hepatitis B virus infection.

A single count supports this clonotype. Possible read error: a much larger clone is one base away. The chain employs TRBV6-1 and TRBJ1-2; no firm D call. This CDR3 contains 13 residues. CDR1 MNHNS and CDR2 SASEGT come from the germline V gene. CDR3 region: CASRDGPKYGYTF. CDR3 DNA: TGTGCCAGCAGGGACGGTCCTAAATATGGCTACACCTTC.

In its sample, this clonotype was seen a few times. Mismatch with germline at one junction end may stem from a read error. The chain joins TRBV11-2 to TRBJ1-4, with D possibly matching TRBD1 (6 bases). Germline V lookup: CDR1 SGHAT, CDR2 FQNNGV. This CDR3 has 18 amino acids. DNA of the CDR3: TGTGTCAGCAGTGGTAGACAGGTACCGTCGAGGACTAATGAAAAACTGTTTTTT. Protein product: CVSSGRQVPSRTNEKLFF.

Worth noting for this clonotype: A much larger clone lies a single base off, so this may be a read error. The chain carries TRBV6-5 and TRBJ1-4; D not certain. The CDR3 spans 14 residues. Germline-derived CDR1 and CDR2 are MNHEY and SVGAGI. Here the CDR3 DNA reads TGTGTCAGCAGTTACGTGTGGGGAGGTGAAAAACTGTTTTTT. Its translation: CVSSYVWGGEKLFF.

The chain combines TRBV12-3 or TRBV12-4 with TRBJ2-1; 8 positions agree with TRBD1. After removal of 6 bases from V and 6 bases from J, the junction contained 4 bases not matched to a gene. The CDR3 covers 13 residues. DNA of the CDR3: TGTGCCAGCAGACTCACAGGGGGCAATGAGCAGTTCTTC. Its translation: CASRLTGGNEQFF.

This clonotype was observed a single time. The germline gene is not matched at one end of the junction; a read error may be the cause. The genes are TRBV11-1 and TRBJ2-1, with 7 bases fitting TRBD2. Looked up from germline, CDR1 is SGHAT and CDR2 is FQDESV (reference sequence). CDR3 length: 15 amino acids. The DNA for the CDR3 is TGTGTCAGCAGCTTCGGACTAGTGGGAGACAATGAGCAGTTCTTC. It specifies CVSSFGLVGDNEQFF.

For this clonotype: A much larger clone sits a single nucleotide away, making a read error possible. CDR3 residues: CASSFPPGTRLGYTF. CDR3 coding DNA: TGTGCCAGCAGTTTCCCACCCGGGACAAGATTGGGCTACACCTTC. The J gene is TRBJ1-2, the V gene TRBV28, with D possibly being TRBD1 (6 bases). Germline V gives CDR1 MDHEN, CDR2 SYDVKM. Trimming removed 3 bases from V and 8 bases from J, with 19 bases in between. This CDR3 contains 15 residues.

About this clonotype itself: Just one base apart from a much larger clone, this may be a read error. The chain couples TRBV12-3 or TRBV12-4 to TRBJ1-1; no firm D call. Deletions cut 5 bases from V and 4 bases from J, with 14 bases between. The CDR3 is made up of 14 amino acids. CDR3 sequence (DNA): TGTGCCAGCAGTCCGGCATACCTGAGCACTGAAGCTTTCTTT. This translates into CASSPAYLSTEAFF.

There are a few counts of this clonotype. This chain connects TRBV5-1 to TRBJ1-1; the D is unclear. V was clipped by 1 base and J by 2 bases, with 12 bases between them. The CDR3 runs to 15 residues. Germline V gives CDR1 SGHRS, CDR2 YFSETQ. CDR3 region: CASSLSRPTNTEAFF. For the CDR3, the DNA is TGCGCCAGCAGCTTGTCACGACCGACCAACACTGAAGCTTTCTTT.

In the case of this clonotype: Given a much more abundant clone one base away, this may be a read error. The J gene is TRBJ2-5, the V gene TRBV10-2; the match to TRBD1 covers 8 bases. CDR1 and CDR2 from the germline V gene are WSHSY and SAAADI. The CDR3 has 14 amino acids. CDR3 coding DNA: TGCGCCAGCAGTGCCCAGGGGGCCAGAGAGACCCAGCACTTC. Translated: CASSAQGARETQHF.

The V and J genes are TRBV10-3 and TRBJ1-1; D uncertain. Per the germline V gene, CDR1 is ENHRY and CDR2 is SYGVKD. Trimming stripped 1 base from V and 4 bases from J, with 13 bases between. The CDR3 runs 15 residues. In nucleotides, the CDR3 is TGTGCCATCAGTGAGTATGACTGGGAGCCCACTGAAGCTTTCTTT. Amino acids: CAISEYDWEPTEAFF.

This clonotype was picked up many times. The V call is TRBV14, the J call TRBJ2-7; possible D gene TRBD1, 5 bases. V lost 3 bases to trimming and J lost 3 bases, with 6 bases between them. The CDR3 totals 12 residues. Germline-derived CDR1 and CDR2 are SGHDN and FVKESK. CDR3 coding DNA: TGTGCCAGCAGCCAGGACAACTACGAGCAGTACTTC. Translating gives CASSQDNYEQYF.

Regarding this clonotype: At one of its ends the junction is not consistent with the germline gene, which may arise from a read error. The chain links TRBV28 to TRBJ2-2, with D perhaps matching TRBD2 (5 bases). Germline values: CDR1 MDHEN, CDR2 SYDVKM. This CDR3 is 13 amino acids long. The CDR3 reads CASMYTNTWELFF. The CDR3 DNA reads as TGTGCCAGCATGTACACGAACACCTGGGAGCTGTTCTTT.

The sample holds a few counts of this clonotype. The V call is TRBV20-1, the J call TRBJ2-4, with 10 nucleotides matching TRBD1. The germline CDR1 and CDR2 sequences are DFQATT and SNEGSKA (reference sequence). This CDR3 is built from 19 residues. J lost 0 bases, V lost 0 bases, and 11 bases had no gene match. DNA of the CDR3: TGCAGTGCTAGAGATTCGGGACAGGGGACGGAATTAGCCAAAAACATTCAGTACTTC. Translating it yields CSARDSGQGTELAKNIQYF.

This clonotype was observed a handful of times. The rearrangement joins TRBV30 to TRBJ2-1; 8 bases fit TRBD2. The CDR3 spans 14 residues. V gave up 2 bases and J gave up 8 bases; unmatched junction bases: 8. The germline gives CDR1 GTSNPN, CDR2 SVGIG (reference sequence). CDR3 nucleotides: TGTGCCTGGAGTACGGGACTAGTACTCGATGAGCAGTTCTTC. Its translation is CAWSTGLVLDEQFF.

As concerns this clonotype: Its ends do not fully match the called genes, so a read error is possible. The chain links TRBV11-2 to TRBJ2-3; D perhaps matches TRBD1 (6 bases). The CDR3 totals 15 residues. Germline V gene data show CDR1 as SGHAT and CDR2 as FQNNGV. The DNA for the CDR3 is TGTGCCAGCAGCTTAGTGGGACACCACACAGATACGCAGTGTTTC. It yields the protein CASSLVGHHTDTQCF.

Points on this clonotype: A much larger clonotype is one base distant, so this may be a read error. The J gene is TRBJ2-2, the V gene TRBV6-1; TRBD1 or TRBD2 may be the D gene (5 bases each). This CDR3 comprises 14 residues. The V gene's germline CDR1 is MNHNS and CDR2 SASEGT. The CDR3: CASSGQEGLGEPFF. CDR3 nucleotides: TGTGCCAGCAGTGGACAAGAGGGGTTGGGGGAGCCGTTTTTT.

This clonotype was seen a few times. The rearrangement uses TRBV6-1 and TRBJ2-2; D is uncertain. This CDR3 has 12 amino acids. The V end lost 8 bases, the J end lost 7 bases, and 11 bases lay between the germline ends. From germline, CDR1 is MNHNS and CDR2 SASEGT. The CDR3 here is CASEHDGGELFF. Here the CDR3 DNA reads TGTGCCAGCGAACACGATGGCGGGGAGCTGTTTTTT.

With respect to this clonotype: This may be a read error, as it is one base from a much larger clone. The V and J genes are TRBV6-5 and TRBJ1-2; possibly TRBD1 for D (6 bases). CDR1 and CDR2 from the germline V gene are MNHEY and SVGAGI. The CDR3 loop spans 12 amino acids. The CDR3 region is CASSEYKGGYSF. CDR3 bases: TGTGCCAGCAGCGAATATAAGGGGGGCTACAGCTTC.

Of note for this clonotype: With a much larger clone just one base away, this may be a read error. The chain couples TRBV28 to TRBJ2-7; 7 bases map to TRBD2. V was pared by 6 bases and J by 3 bases, with 11 bases of the junction left unmatched. Germline V CDR1 and CDR2: MDHEN, SYDVKM. The CDR3 has 15 residues. CDR3 nucleotides: TGTGCCAGCAGCCTCAAAGCGGGACCCTTCTACGAGCAGTACTTC. Translating it yields CASSLKAGPFYEQYF.

This clonotype turned up a few times. This may arise from a read error, as a much more abundant clone is one base away. A read error is likely, as this CDR3 ends without the conserved phenylalanine or tryptophan. This chain links TRBV4-1 with TRBJ1-3; unclear D gene. Trimming stripped 5 bases from V and 0 bases from J, with 5 bases between. CDR3 length: 13 amino acids. Germline V gene lookup returns CDR1 MGHRA and CDR2 YSYEKL. The CDR3 nucleotides read TGCGCCAGCAGCGGCATCTCTGGAAACACCATATATTCT. Amino acids: CASSGISGNTIYS.

Note on this clonotype: A single base separates this from a much larger clone, so it may be a read error. The V and J genes are TRBV28 and TRBJ2-7; 7 nucleotides match TRBD1. Germline-derived CDR1 and CDR2 are MDHEN and SYDVKM. This CDR3 has 15 residues. The CDR3 coding sequence is TGTGCCCGCAGCCAACTACAGGGGAGCTCCTACGAGCAGTACTTC. Amino acid sequence: CARSQLQGSSYEQYF.

Concerning this clonotype: This could be a read error, since a much larger clone is one nucleotide away. The rearrangement uses TRBV4-1 and TRBJ2-5, with TRBD1 identical over 7 bases. The length of the CDR3 is 15 residues. Germline CDR1 MGHRA, CDR2 YSYEKL. The CDR3 here is CASNQEVGGRETQYF. As DNA, the CDR3 is TGCGCCAGCAACCAAGAAGTAGGGGGCAGGGAGACCCAGTACTTC.

This clonotype was seen a handful of times. The V and J genes are TRBV5-1 and TRBJ2-7; TRBD1 matches at 10 bases. Germline CDR1 reads SGHRS; CDR2 reads YFSETQ. The V and J ends lost 4 bases and 6 bases, in that order; junction bases with no gene match: 7. This CDR3 comprises 14 residues. CDR3 loop: CASSQKTGGGEQYF. In nucleotides, the CDR3 is TGCGCCAGCAGCCAGAAGACAGGGGGCGGCGAGCAGTACTTC. The full variable domain, in which reference TRBV5-1 and TRBJ2-7 provide the parts outside the CDR3, is KAGVTQTPRYLIKTRGQQVTLSCSPISGHRSVSWYQQTPGQGLQFLFEYFSETQRNKGNFPGRFSGRQFSNSRSEMNVSTLELGDSALYLCASSQKTGGGEQYFGPGTRLTVT.

Note on this clonotype: This sequence may be a read error, since a much larger clone differs from it by one base. J is TRBJ2-7 and V is TRBV6-1; D is undetermined. Germline assignment: CDR1 MNHNS and CDR2 SASEGT. The CDR3 runs to 12 residues. The CDR3 spells CASAPPLLEQNF. For the CDR3, the DNA is TGTGCCAGCGCCCCACCCCTGCTCGAGCAGAACTTC.

This clonotype was observed a single time. This CDR3 fails to terminate in the conserved phenylalanine or tryptophan, so it likely reflects a read error. V usage is TRBV6-7 and J usage is TRBJ2-7; 9 nucleotides align to TRBD1. TRBV6-7 is an ORF; its function is uncertain. This CDR3 has 19 residues. CDR3 sequence reads: CASSYRGTGYKEVNYGQYL. The DNA for the CDR3 is TGTGCCAGCAGTTATAGAGGGACAGGGTATAAGGAGGTCAACTACGGGCAGTACCTC.

The sample holds a few counts of this clonotype. The chain uses TRBV5-1 and TRBJ1-5; D unresolved. The germline gives CDR1 SGHRS, CDR2 YFSETQ. Trimming took off 0 bases at V and 1 base at J, with 14 bases between the two ends. This CDR3 has 17 residues. CDR3 coding DNA: TGCGCCAGCAGCTTGGCGCAGAGTCGGAGGAGCAATCAGCCCCAGCATTTT. Translating gives CASSLAQSRRSNQPQHF.

This clonotype was counted only a few times. The chain is built from TRBV28 and TRBJ2-5; 8 bases agree with TRBD1. V dropped 5 bases and J dropped 6; count of bases not matched to a gene: 8. The CDR3 has 14 residues. Germline CDR1 and CDR2: MDHEN and SYDVKM. CDR3 amino acids: CASSPWTGQKTQYF. DNA of the CDR3: TGTGCCAGCAGTCCTTGGACAGGGCAAAAGACCCAGTACTTC.

Concerning this clonotype itself: The germline gene is not matched at one end of the junction; a read error may be the cause. J is TRBJ2-2 and V is TRBV11-3, with D hard to call. This CDR3 is built from 14 residues. Per the germline V gene, CDR1 is SGHNT and CDR2 is YENEEA. The CDR3 protein is CASILARRAGELFF. The CDR3 DNA reads as TGCGCCAGCATCTTGGCTAGAAGGGCCGGGGAGCTGTTTTTT.

This clonotype was observed at least ten times. The chain joins TRBV6-1 to TRBJ1-1; D possibly corresponds to TRBD1 (5 bases). CDR3 size: 12 residues. Germline V gene data show CDR1 as MNHNS and CDR2 as SASEGT. The V end was cut by 4 bases, the J end by 4 bases, with 7 bases between. The CDR3 protein is CASSAGPTEAFF. DNA of the CDR3: TGTGCCAGCAGTGCGGGGCCCACTGAAGCTTTCTTT.